This is a list of T cell receptor beta chains from one sample in a study of control samples from healthy donors and cancer patients. Assay used: immunoSEQ multiplex PCR; TCRdb lists only in-frame clones, some missing. The table has 150,000 to 200,000 clones, roughly nine tenths seen once. The sample taken for sequencing was blood. These receptor sequences come from a man aged 30 to 45 in good health. CDR3s include the opening cysteine and the closing phenylalanine or tryptophan. Each record gives: clone size, V gene, J gene, D gene, CDR3 DNA, CDR3 protein. A D gene is named only where the DNA matches it firmly. Expanded clones get a size class; other rows say once, few or many, or leave the size out.

NA	TRBV12-3/TRBV12-4	TRBJ2-2	NA	TGTGCCAGCAGTCTAGGGACAAGCGGGGAGCTGTTTTTT	CASSLGTSGELFF
NA	TRBV6-2/TRBV6-3	TRBJ2-7	NA	TGTGCCAGCAGCCATGGGGGTTCGGGCGAGCAGTACTTC	CASSHGGSGEQYF
once	TRBV15	TRBJ2-3	TRBD2	TGTGCCACCAGCATCTCCGGGAGGGGGACTGCAGATACGCAGTATTTT	CATSISGRGTADTQYF
once	TRBV28	TRBJ2-1	TRBD1	TGTGCCAGCTCCTCGGGGCAGGGGGCGAAGAATGAGCAGTTCTTC	CASSSGQGAKNEQFF
NA	TRBV5-1	TRBJ2-1	TRBD2	TGCGCCAGCAGCTTTGGACTAGCGGGGGGATACAATGAGCAGTTCTTC	CASSFGLAGGYNEQFF
NA	TRBV28	TRBJ2-7	TRBD1	TGTGCCAGCAGTTTATACCGGGGGACAGGGAACTCCTACTTC	CASSLYRGTGNSYF
NA	TRBV7-2	TRBJ2-7	TRBD1	TGTGCCAGCAGCTTAGCGGCTCGGACAGGGGCTCAGGGGGAGCAGTACTTC	CASSLAARTGAQGEQYF
NA	TRBV7-9	TRBJ2-5	NA	TGTGCCAGCAGCTTCGTGGGAGGAGAGACCCAGTACTTC	CASSFVGGETQYF
NA	TRBV7-7	TRBJ2-5	NA	TGTGCCAGCAGCATTAAAGGGGGTTTGGGTGAGACCCAGTACTTC	CASSIKGGLGETQYF
NA	TRBV5-4	TRBJ1-2	NA	TGTGCCAGCAGCACGGTTGGACTATATGGCTACACCTTC	CASSTVGLYGYTF
NA	TRBV6-4	TRBJ1-1	NA	TGTGCCGACACTGAAGCTTTCTTT	CADTEAFF
NA	TRBV10-3	TRBJ2-3	TRBD2	TGTGCCATCAGTCTGGCTAGCGGCCTTCTCACAGATACGCAGTATTTT	CAISLASGLLTDTQYF
NA	TRBV3-1/TRBV3-2	TRBJ1-6	NA	TGTGCCAGCAGCCACTACAGGGTTTTCGATTCACCCCTCCACTTT	CASSHYRVFDSPLHF
NA	TRBV19	TRBJ1-1	TRBD1	TGTGCCAGTAGCCTGGGACAGACCGGGGACACTGAAGCTTTCTTT	CASSLGQTGDTEAFF
NA	TRBV4-3	TRBJ2-2	TRBD2	TGCGCCAGCAGCCAAGGACGAGCGGGGGGGAACACCGGGGAGCTGTTTTTT	CASSQGRAGGNTGELFF
NA	TRBV7-3	TRBJ2-1	TRBD1	TGTGCCAGCAGCCCAGGGACAGGGGTGGGTGAGCAGTTCTTC	CASSPGTGVGEQFF
NA	TRBV5-1	TRBJ1-1	NA	TGCGCCAGCAGCTTCCTGGAGGGGAACACTGAAGCTTTCTTT	CASSFLEGNTEAFF
NA	TRBV6-2/TRBV6-3	TRBJ2-3	NA	TGTGCCAGCAGTTTAATAGGGGCAGATACGCAGTATTTT	CASSLIGADTQYF
once	TRBV19	TRBJ2-6	TRBD1	TGTGCCAGTAGTACGACAGGGTCTGGGGCCAACGTCCTGACTTTC	CASSTTGSGANVLTF
NA	TRBV9	TRBJ2-7	NA	TGTGCCAGCAGCGCTGGGGCAGGGACCTACGAGCAGTACTTC	CASSAGAGTYEQYF
once	TRBV19	TRBJ2-7	TRBD1	TGTGCCAGTAGTACCGGGACAGGGCAAAGCTCCTACGAGCAGTACTTC	CASSTGTGQSSYEQYF
NA	TRBV28	TRBJ1-4	TRBD1	TGTGCCAGCAGGGACTCAGGGGGCGCGAATGAAAAACTGTTTTTT	CASRDSGGANEKLFF
NA	TRBV18	TRBJ2-2	TRBD1	TGTGCCAGCTCACCGGGACAGATGAACACCGGGGAGCTGTTTTTT	CASSPGQMNTGELFF
once	TRBV4-1	TRBJ2-1	NA	TGCGCCAGCAGCCAAGATCCCTTCCTGGAGCAGTTCTTC	CASSQDPFLEQFF
once	TRBV5-1	TRBJ1-1	NA	TGCGCCAGGGGGAGGGAAGTGAACACTGAAGCTTTCTTT	CARGREVNTEAFF
few	TRBV27	TRBJ1-2	NA	TGTGCCAGCAGTATCGGGGGCGATCCTACCTGGTTCTATGGCTACACCTTC	CASSIGGDPTWFYGYTF
NA	TRBV9	TRBJ1-1	NA	TGTGCCAGCAGCGTAGATCAGGGGAACACTGAAGCTTTCTTT	CASSVDQGNTEAFF
NA	TRBV7-2	TRBJ2-3	TRBD2	TGTGCCAGCAGGGACATTCTCGGACTAGCGGGGGGACAAACAGATACGCAGTATTTT	CASRDILGLAGGQTDTQYF
NA	TRBV4-3	TRBJ1-6	NA	TGCGCCAGCAGCCCCAAGGAGGGAGGAGGGAGTTCACCCCTCCACTTT	CASSPKEGGGSSPLHF
NA	TRBV25-1	TRBJ2-7	NA	TGTGCCAGCAGGCCGACAGGGAGGGGCTACGAGCAGTACTTC	CASRPTGRGYEQYF
NA	TRBV6-4	TRBJ2-3	NA	TGTGCCAGCAGTCCAAACAGCTTCACAGATACGCAGTATTTT	CASSPNSFTDTQYF
NA	TRBV29-1	TRBJ1-3	NA	TGCAGCGCCTCCGGGCCAAGCTCTGGAAACACCATATATTTT	CSASGPSSGNTIYF
NA	TRBV7-9	TRBJ1-1	NA	TGTGCCAGCAGCTCACGACAGAAATTCACTGAAGCTTTCTTT	CASSSRQKFTEAFF
NA	TRBV5-1	TRBJ2-2	TRBD2	TGCGCCAGCAGCTTTGAGGGGAGGGCCGGGGAGCTGTTTTTT	CASSFEGRAGELFF
NA	TRBV7-2	TRBJ1-2	NA	TGTGCCAGCAGCTTAGGGGGGACAAGTAACTATGGCTACACCTTC	CASSLGGTSNYGYTF
NA	TRBV7-2	TRBJ2-5	NA	TGTGCCAGCAGCTTAGCCGAGTGGGCCCAGTACTTC	CASSLAEWAQYF
NA	TRBV18	TRBJ1-4	NA	TGTGCCAGCTCACAAGCGATTAATGAAAAACTGTTTTTT	CASSQAINEKLFF
NA	TRBV6-2/TRBV6-3	TRBJ2-5	NA	TGTGCCAGCAGTTATACCCACGGTGGGGGGATCCAAGAGACCCAGTACTTC	CASSYTHGGGIQETQYF
NA	TRBV27	TRBJ2-1	TRBD2	TGTGCCAGCAGAAACTTAGCTGGCGGGAGAGGAGTCAATGAGCAGTTCTTC	CASRNLAGGRGVNEQFF
NA	TRBV7-9	TRBJ1-4	NA	TGTGCCAGCAGCGCCAGGGAATGGGAAAAACTGTTTTTT	CASSAREWEKLFF
NA	TRBV28	TRBJ2-3	NA	TGTGCCAGCAGTTTAGGGCAGTTCACAGATACGCAGTATTTT	CASSLGQFTDTQYF
NA	TRBV9	TRBJ1-5	NA	TGTGCCAGCAGCCCGCACAGGACCAATCAGCCCCAGCATTTT	CASSPHRTNQPQHF
NA	TRBV27	TRBJ1-6	TRBD1	TGTGCCAGCAGTTCGCGACAGGGACGCTCCTATAATTCACCCCTCCACTTT	CASSSRQGRSYNSPLHF
NA	TRBV4-1	TRBJ2-7	NA	TGCGCCAGCAGCCTCCTGACAGGCAGCTCCTACGAGCAGTACTTC	CASSLLTGSSYEQYF
NA	TRBV29-1	TRBJ1-2	NA	TGCAGCGTTGAACGGAGTAACTATGGCTACACCTTC	CSVERSNYGYTF
once	TRBV5-8	TRBJ1-2	NA	TGTGCCAGCAGCTTGCGACGGCTTAACTATGGCTACACCTTC	CASSLRRLNYGYTF
few	TRBV6-1	TRBJ2-7	NA	TGTGCCAGCAGTGAACGGCCGGACAGTACCTACGAGCAGTACTTC	CASSERPDSTYEQYF
once	TRBV6-6	TRBJ1-2	TRBD1	TGTGCCAGCAGCCCAGGGGGTGGTAACTATGGCTACACCTTC	CASSPGGGNYGYTF
NA	TRBV4-1	TRBJ1-4	TRBD1	TGCGCCAGCAGCCCCCGGACAGGGGGAGATGAAAAACTGTTTTTT	CASSPRTGGDEKLFF
NA	TRBV28	TRBJ2-6	NA	TGTGCCAGCAGTTTACCCCCTTGGGGCACTAAAGACTCTGGGGCCAACGTCCTGACTTTC	CASSLPPWGTKDSGANVLTF